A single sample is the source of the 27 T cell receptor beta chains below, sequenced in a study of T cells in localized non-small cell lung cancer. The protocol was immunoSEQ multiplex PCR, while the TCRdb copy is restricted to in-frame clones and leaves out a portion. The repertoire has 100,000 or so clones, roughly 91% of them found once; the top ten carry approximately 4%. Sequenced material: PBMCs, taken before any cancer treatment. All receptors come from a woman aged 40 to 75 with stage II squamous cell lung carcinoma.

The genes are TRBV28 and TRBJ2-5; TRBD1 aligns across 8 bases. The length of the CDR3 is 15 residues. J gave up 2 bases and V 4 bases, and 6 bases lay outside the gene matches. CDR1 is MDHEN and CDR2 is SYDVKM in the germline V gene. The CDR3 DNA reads TGTGCCAGCAGTTCCTACACAGGGGGTCAAGAGACCCAGTACTTC. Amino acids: CASSSYTGGQETQYF.

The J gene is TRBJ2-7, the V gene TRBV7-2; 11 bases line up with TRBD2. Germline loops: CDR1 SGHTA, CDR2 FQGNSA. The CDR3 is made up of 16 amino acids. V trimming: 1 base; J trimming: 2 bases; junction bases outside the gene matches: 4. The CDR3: CASSLGIAGGPYEQYF. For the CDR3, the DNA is TGTGCCAGCAGCTTAGGGATAGCGGGAGGGCCCTACGAGCAGTACTTC. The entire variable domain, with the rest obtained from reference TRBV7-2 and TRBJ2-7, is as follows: GAGVSQSPSNKVTEKGKDVELRCDPISGHTALYWYRQSLGQGLEFLIYFQGNSAPDKSGLPSDRFSAERTGGSVSTLTIQRTQQEDSAVYLCASSLGIAGGPYEQYFGPGTRLTVT.

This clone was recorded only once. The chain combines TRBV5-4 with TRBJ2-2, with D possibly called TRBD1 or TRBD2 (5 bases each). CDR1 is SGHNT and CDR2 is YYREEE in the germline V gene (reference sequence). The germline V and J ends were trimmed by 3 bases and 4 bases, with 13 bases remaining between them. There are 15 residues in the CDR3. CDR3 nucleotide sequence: TGTGCCAGCAGCTCAGGGAGCGAGTTCACCGGGGAGCTGTTTTTT. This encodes CASSSGSEFTGELFF.

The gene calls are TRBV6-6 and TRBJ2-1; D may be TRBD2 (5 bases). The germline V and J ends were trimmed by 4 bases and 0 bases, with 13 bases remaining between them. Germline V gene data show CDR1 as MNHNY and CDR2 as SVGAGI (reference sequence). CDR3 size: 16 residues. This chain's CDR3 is CASSSGSGSSYNEQFF. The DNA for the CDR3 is TGTGCCAGCAGTTCGGGCAGCGGTTCCTCCTACAATGAGCAGTTCTTC.

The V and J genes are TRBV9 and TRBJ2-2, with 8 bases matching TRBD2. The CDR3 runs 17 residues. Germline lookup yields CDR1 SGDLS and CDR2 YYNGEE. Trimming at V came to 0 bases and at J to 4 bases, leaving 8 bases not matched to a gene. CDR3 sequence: CASSVDRAGVPTGELFF. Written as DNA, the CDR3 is TGTGCCAGCAGCGTAGATCGAGCGGGAGTCCCCACCGGGGAGCTGTTTTTT.

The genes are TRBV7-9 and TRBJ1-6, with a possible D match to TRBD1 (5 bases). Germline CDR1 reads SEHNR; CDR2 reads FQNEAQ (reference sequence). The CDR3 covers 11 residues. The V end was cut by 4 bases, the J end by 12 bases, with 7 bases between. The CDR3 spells CASSSGVPLHF. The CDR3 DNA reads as TGTGCCAGCAGCTCGGGGGTACCCCTCCACTTT. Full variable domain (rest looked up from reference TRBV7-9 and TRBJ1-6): DTGVSQNPRHKITKRGQNVTFRCDPISEHNRLYWYRQTLGQGPEFLTYFQNEAQLEKSRLLSDRFSAERPKGSFSTLEIQRTEQGDSAMYLCASSSGVPLHFGNGTRLTVT.

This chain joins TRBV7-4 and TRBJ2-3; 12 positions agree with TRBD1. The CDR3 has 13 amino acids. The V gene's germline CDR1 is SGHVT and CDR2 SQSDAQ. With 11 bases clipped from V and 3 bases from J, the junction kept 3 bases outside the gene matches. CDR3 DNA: TGTGCCGGGGACAGGGGGCTTACAGATACGCAGTATTTT. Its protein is CAGDRGLTDTQYF.

The CDR3 here is CATRGGSRPTGELFF. CDR3 nucleotides: TGTGCCACCCGGGGGGGGAGCCGGCCCACCGGGGAGCTGTTTTTT. This chain links TRBV7-2 with TRBJ2-2; 8 nucleotides agree with TRBD2. The V and J ends lost 10 bases and 4 bases, in that order; junction bases with no gene match: 11. The germline V gene has CDR1 SGHTA and CDR2 FQGNSA. The CDR3 has 15 amino acids.

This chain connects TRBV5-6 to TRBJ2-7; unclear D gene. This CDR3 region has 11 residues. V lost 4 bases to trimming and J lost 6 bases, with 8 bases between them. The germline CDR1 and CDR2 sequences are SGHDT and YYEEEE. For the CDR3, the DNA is TGTGCCAGCAGCCGCGGTCCCGAGCAGTACTTC. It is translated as CASSRGPEQYF.

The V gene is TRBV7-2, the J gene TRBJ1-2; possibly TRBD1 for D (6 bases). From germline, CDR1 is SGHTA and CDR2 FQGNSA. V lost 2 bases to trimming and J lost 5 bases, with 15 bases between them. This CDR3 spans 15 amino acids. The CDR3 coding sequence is TGTGCCAGCAGCTTATCAGTCTGGCAGGGGTATGGCTACACCTTC. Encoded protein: CASSLSVWQGYGYTF.

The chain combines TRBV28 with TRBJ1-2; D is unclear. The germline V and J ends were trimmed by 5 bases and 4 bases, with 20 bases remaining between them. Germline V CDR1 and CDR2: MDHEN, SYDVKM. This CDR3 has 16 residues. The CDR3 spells CASSLMDSGKGYGYTF. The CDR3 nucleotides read TGTGCCAGCAGTCTCATGGACTCGGGGAAGGGCTATGGCTACACCTTC.

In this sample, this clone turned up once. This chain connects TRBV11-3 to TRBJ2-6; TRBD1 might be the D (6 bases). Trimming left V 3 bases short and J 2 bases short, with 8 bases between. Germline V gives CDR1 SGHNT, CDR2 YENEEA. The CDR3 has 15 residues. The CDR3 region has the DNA TGTGCCAGCAGCTTGGACAGTACTGGGGCCAACGTCCTGACTTTC. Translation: CASSLDSTGANVLTF.

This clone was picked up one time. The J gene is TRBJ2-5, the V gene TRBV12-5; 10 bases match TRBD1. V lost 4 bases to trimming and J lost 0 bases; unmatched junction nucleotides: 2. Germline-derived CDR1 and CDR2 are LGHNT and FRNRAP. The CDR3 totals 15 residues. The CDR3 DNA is TGTGCTAGTGGTTCGGACAGGGGGTACCAAGAGACCCAGTACTTC. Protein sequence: CASGSDRGYQETQYF.

This CDR3 reads CASSLDRARRGDGYTF. The CDR3 nucleotides are TGCGCCAGCAGCTTGGACAGGGCGCGGAGGGGGGATGGCTACACCTTC. This chain joins TRBV5-1 and TRBJ1-2; a possible D gene is TRBD1 (6 bases). Trimming took 0 bases from V and 6 from J, leaving 18 bases between them. Germline V gives CDR1 SGHRS, CDR2 YFSETQ. CDR3 length equals 16 residues.

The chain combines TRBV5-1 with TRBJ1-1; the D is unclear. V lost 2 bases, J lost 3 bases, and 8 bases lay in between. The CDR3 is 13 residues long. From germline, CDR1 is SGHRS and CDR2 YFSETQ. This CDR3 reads CASSFQSYTEAFF. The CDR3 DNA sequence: TGCGCCAGCAGCTTCCAAAGCTACACTGAAGCTTTCTTT.

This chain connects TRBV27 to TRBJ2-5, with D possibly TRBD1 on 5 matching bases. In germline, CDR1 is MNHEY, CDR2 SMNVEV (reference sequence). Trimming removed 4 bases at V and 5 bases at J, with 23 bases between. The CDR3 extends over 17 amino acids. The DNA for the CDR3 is TGTGCCAGCAGTTCCCGGAACAGGTCCCAGGCCGGGGAGACCCAGTACTTC. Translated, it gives CASSSRNRSQAGETQYF.

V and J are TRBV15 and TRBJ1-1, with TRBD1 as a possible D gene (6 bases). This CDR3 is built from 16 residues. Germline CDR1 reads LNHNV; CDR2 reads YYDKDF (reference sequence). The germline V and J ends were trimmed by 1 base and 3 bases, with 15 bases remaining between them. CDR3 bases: TGTGCCACCAGCAGAGGGGTTGGGGGGGCGGACACTGAAGCTTTCTTT. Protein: CATSRGVGGADTEAFF.

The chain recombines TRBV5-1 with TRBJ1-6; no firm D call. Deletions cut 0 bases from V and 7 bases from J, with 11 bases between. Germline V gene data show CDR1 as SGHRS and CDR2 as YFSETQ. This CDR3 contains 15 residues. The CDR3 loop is CASSLGALKNSPLHF. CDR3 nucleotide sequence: TGCGCCAGCAGCTTGGGGGCTCTGAAAAATTCACCCCTCCACTTT. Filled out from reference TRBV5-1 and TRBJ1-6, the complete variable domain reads KAGVTQTPRYLIKTRGQQVTLSCSPISGHRSVSWYQQTPGQGLQFLFEYFSETQRNKGNFPGRFSGRQFSNSRSEMNVSTLELGDSALYLCASSLGALKNSPLHFGNGTRLTVT.

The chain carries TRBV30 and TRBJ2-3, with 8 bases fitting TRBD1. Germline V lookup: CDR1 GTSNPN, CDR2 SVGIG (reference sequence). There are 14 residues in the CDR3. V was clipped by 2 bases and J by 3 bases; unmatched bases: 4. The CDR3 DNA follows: TGTGCCTGGAGTAGGACAGGGTTTACAGATACGCAGTATTTT. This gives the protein CAWSRTGFTDTQYF.

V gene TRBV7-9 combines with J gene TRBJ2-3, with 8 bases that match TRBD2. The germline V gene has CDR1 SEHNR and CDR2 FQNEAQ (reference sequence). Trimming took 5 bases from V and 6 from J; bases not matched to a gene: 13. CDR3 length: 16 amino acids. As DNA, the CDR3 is TGTGCCAGCAGCGGCTCCCGTACTAGCGGTTCCGATACGCAGTATTTT. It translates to CASSGSRTSGSDTQYF.

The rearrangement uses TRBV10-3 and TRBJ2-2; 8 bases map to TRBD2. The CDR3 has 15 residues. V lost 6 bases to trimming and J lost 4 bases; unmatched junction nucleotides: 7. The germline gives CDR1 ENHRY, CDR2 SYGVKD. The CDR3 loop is CAISPQAGVTGELFF. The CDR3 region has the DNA TGTGCCATCAGCCCCCAAGCGGGAGTCACCGGGGAGCTGTTTTTT.

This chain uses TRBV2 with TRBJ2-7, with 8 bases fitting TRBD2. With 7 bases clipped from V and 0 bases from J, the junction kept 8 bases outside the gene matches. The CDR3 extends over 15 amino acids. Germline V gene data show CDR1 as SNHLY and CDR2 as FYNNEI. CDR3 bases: TGTGCCAGCATCCGGGGGGGGGCGAGCTCCTACGAGCAGTACTTC. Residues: CASIRGGASSYEQYF.

This CDR3 reads CSASHNQAFF. Written as DNA, the CDR3 is TGCAGTGCTTCCCACAACCAAGCTTTCTTT. V is TRBV20-1 and J is TRBJ1-1; no clear D gene. The V and J ends lost 5 bases and 9 bases respectively, with 10 bases between them. The CDR3 contains 10 residues. Germline CDR1 reads DFQATT; CDR2 reads SNEGSKA (reference sequence).

CDR3 in amino acids: CASSLSGVSAVGLGYTF. CDR3 bases: TGCGCCAGCAGCTTGTCCGGGGTGTCTGCCGTGGGGCTAGGCTACACCTTC. V gene TRBV5-1 combines with J gene TRBJ1-2; D may be TRBD1 (5 bases). CDR1 is SGHRS and CDR2 is YFSETQ in the germline V gene. The CDR3 is made up of 17 amino acids. V lost 1 base, J lost 8 bases, and 24 bases lay in between.

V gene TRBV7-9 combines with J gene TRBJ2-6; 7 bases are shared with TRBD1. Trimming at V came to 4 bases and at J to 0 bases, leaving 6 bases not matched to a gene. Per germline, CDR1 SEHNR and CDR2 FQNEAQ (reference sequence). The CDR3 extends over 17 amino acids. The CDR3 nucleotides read TGTGCCAGCAGCTCGCCGACAGGGCCCTCTGGGGCCAACGTCCTGACTTTC. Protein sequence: CASSSPTGPSGANVLTF. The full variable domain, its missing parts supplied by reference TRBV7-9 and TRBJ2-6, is DTGVSQNPRHKITKRGQNVTFRCDPISEHNRLYWYRQTLGQGPEFLTYFQNEAQLEKSRLLSDRFSAERPKGSFSTLEIQRTEQGDSAMYLCASSSPTGPSGANVLTFGAGSRLTVL.

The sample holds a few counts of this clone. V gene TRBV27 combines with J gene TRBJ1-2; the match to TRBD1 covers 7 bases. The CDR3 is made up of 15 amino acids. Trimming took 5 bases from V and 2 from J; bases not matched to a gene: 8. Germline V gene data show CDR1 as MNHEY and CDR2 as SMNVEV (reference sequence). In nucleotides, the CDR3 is TGTGCCAGCAGTCGCAAGGGACAGTCCAACTATGGCTACACCTTC. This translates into CASSRKGQSNYGYTF.

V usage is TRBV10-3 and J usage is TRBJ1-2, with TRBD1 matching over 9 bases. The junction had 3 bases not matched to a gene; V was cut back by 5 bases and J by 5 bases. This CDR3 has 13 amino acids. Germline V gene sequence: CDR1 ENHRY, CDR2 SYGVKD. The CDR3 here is CAISLDRGYGYTF. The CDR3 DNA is TGTGCCATCAGTTTGGACAGGGGATATGGCTACACCTTC.